This T cell receptor (beta chain) was obtained from a study of response to subunit inactivated influenza vaccine. This CDR3 comprises 13 residues. V trimming: 5 bases; J trimming: 9 bases; junction bases outside the gene matches: 10. Study outcomes and limitations: The authors offered the suggestion that each seasonal influenza vaccination recruits few new T cells.

In TCRdb, the RT-PCR reads were re-called with MiXCR into one record per CDR3 protein. The table includes approximately 290,000 distinct CDR3 sequences, approximately 21% detected once. Turning to this clonotype: The antigen is not known.

This rearrangement joins TRBV12-3 or TRBV12-4 to TRBJ2-7; 7 bases are shared with TRBD1. The sample was PBMCs from blood, taken 21 months after vaccination. The TCR comes from a man aged 50-75 years who received an inactivated influenza vaccine. CDR3 nucleotide sequence: TGTGCCAGCAGTCCTCGACAGGGCCTAGTGCAGTACTTC. It specifies CASSPRQGLVQYF.